Listed here are 2 T cell receptor beta chains from one sample, sequenced in a study of cytomegalovirus exposure and HLA in healthy donors (dated by TCRdb to the late 2010s). The library was prepared using the immunoSEQ multiplex PCR assay. For the multiplex PCR, a mixture combining 60 forward primers for TCR Vbeta segments and 13 reverse primers for TCR Jbeta segments was used. Sourced from immuneACCESS, this table was stored by TCRdb with only in-frame sequences that have V and J called. A share of the clones is absent; for the studies checked, an unresolved V gene accounts for under half, and the remainder has no known explanation. The sample table holds 200,000 to 300,000 clones, of which around 84% were seen once. Clones ranked in the top ten supply 0.2% to 0.25% of the sample. Source material: PBMCs. Every receptor here comes from a girl aged 2 to 9 in good health and CMV-seronegative.

In this sample, this clone turned up a few times. The chain has TRBV27 and TRBJ1-2, with no clear D. The germline V and J ends were trimmed by 3 bases and 8 bases, with 25 bases remaining between them. The CDR3 totals 17 residues. The germline CDR1 and CDR2 sequences are MNHEY and SMNVEV (reference sequence). The CDR3 loop reads CASSFLAGGGSPGGYTF. The CDR3, as DNA: TGTGCCAGCAGTTTTCTGGCCGGAGGTGGGTCTCCCGGGGGCTACACCTTC.

The rearrangement uses TRBV6-1 and TRBJ1-2; D is possibly TRBD1 (6 bases). CDR3 size: 13 residues. Per the germline V gene, CDR1 is MNHNS and CDR2 is SASEGT. Trimming left V 3 bases short and J 4 bases short, with 9 bases between. The DNA for the CDR3 is TGTGCCAGCAGTGAGACGACAGGCTATGGCTACACCTTC. Translating it yields CASSETTGYGYTF.